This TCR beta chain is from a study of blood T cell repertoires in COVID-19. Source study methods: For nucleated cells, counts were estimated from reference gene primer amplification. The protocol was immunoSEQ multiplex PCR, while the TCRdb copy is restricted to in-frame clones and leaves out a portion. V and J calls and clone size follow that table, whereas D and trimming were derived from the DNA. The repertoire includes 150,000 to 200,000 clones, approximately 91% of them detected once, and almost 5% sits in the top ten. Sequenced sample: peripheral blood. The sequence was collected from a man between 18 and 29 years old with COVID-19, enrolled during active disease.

Here the CDR3 reads CASSLFQLAGGGEQYF. The CDR3 DNA reads TGTGCCAGCAGCTTATTCCAACTAGCGGGGGGAGGTGAGCAGTACTTC. J is TRBJ2-7 and V is TRBV7-2; 12 nucleotides agree with TRBD2. Losses at the gene ends were 2 bases for V and 7 bases for J; bases not matched to a gene: 9. The germline CDR1 and CDR2 sequences are SGHTA and FQGNSA. The CDR3 covers 16 residues. Together with reference TRBV7-2 and TRBJ2-7, the CDR3 gives the full variable domain: GAGVSQSPSNKVTEKGKDVELRCDPISGHTALYWYRQSLGQGLEFLIYFQGNSAPDKSGLPSDRFSAERTGGSVSTLTIQRTQQEDSAVYLCASSLFQLAGGGEQYFGPGTRLTVT.